These T cell receptor beta chains were read from a single sample in a study of identical twins. From the 5' RACE reads, TCRdb called clonotypes with MiXCR, one entry per CDR3 protein. The table lists 250,000 to 300,000 distinct CDR3 sequences, roughly 9.8% of them singletons. The sample was also linked to a second study, of yellow fever vaccine responses in identical twins.

The sequencing sample was made of CD8+ T cells sorted from blood. The receptors stem from a woman aged 18-29 years in good health. Each CDR3 is given with its conserved first and last residue. The order of the fields is D gene, V gene, J gene, CDR3 protein. D genes are given only for firm matches.

d_call: TRBD1
v_call: TRBV5-8
j_call: TRBJ2-1
cdr3_aa: CASSSRDRTYNEQFF

d_call: TRBD1
v_call: TRBV10-3
j_call: TRBJ2-2
cdr3_aa: CTIRPDRGGELFF

d_call: TRBD2
v_call: TRBV6-5
j_call: TRBJ2-3
cdr3_aa: CASDTSGESTDTQYF

d_call: TRBD1
v_call: TRBV7-3
j_call: TRBJ1-4
cdr3_aa: CASSLVRQGRIKLFF

d_call: NA
v_call: TRBV27
j_call: TRBJ2-7
cdr3_aa: CASSASRVSYEQYF

d_call: TRBD1
v_call: TRBV16
j_call: TRBJ1-1
cdr3_aa: CASTRDRGTEAFF

d_call: NA
v_call: TRBV29-1
j_call: TRBJ2-7
cdr3_aa: CSVVLQTYEQYF

d_call: TRBD1
v_call: TRBV7-8
j_call: TRBJ1-1
cdr3_aa: CASSLAGGTGSNTEAFF

d_call: TRBD2
v_call: TRBV4-1
j_call: TRBJ2-4
cdr3_aa: CASSQPWTSAKNIQYF

d_call: TRBD1
v_call: TRBV4-3
j_call: TRBJ2-7
cdr3_aa: CASSQVTGTGGHEQYF

d_call: TRBD2
v_call: TRBV27
j_call: TRBJ2-3
cdr3_aa: CASSLLASGVFTDTQYF

d_call: NA
v_call: TRBV20-1
j_call: TRBJ1-4
cdr3_aa: CSATDGVEGKLFF

d_call: NA
v_call: TRBV20-1
j_call: TRBJ2-1
cdr3_aa: CSARDRAQVLHNEQFF

d_call: NA
v_call: TRBV7-9
j_call: TRBJ2-7
cdr3_aa: CASGSGASYEQYF

d_call: TRBD1
v_call: TRBV2
j_call: TRBJ2-1
cdr3_aa: CARDRDSYNEQFF

d_call: TRBD1
v_call: TRBV29-1
j_call: TRBJ2-7
cdr3_aa: CSGTGGQGDYYEQYF

d_call: NA
v_call: TRBV7-9
j_call: TRBJ2-1
cdr3_aa: CASSLVQPGPDEQFF

d_call: NA
v_call: TRBV10-2
j_call: TRBJ2-7
cdr3_aa: CASSELSYEQYF

d_call: NA
v_call: TRBV6-1
j_call: TRBJ1-1
cdr3_aa: CASSGNYEAEAFF

d_call: NA
v_call: TRBV4-3
j_call: TRBJ2-7
cdr3_aa: CASSQRASYEQYF

d_call: TRBD2
v_call: TRBV20-1
j_call: TRBJ2-3
cdr3_aa: CSATGTSGSDTQYF

d_call: NA
v_call: TRBV20-1
j_call: TRBJ2-7
cdr3_aa: CSSIGDFSYEQYF

d_call: NA
v_call: TRBV7-9
j_call: TRBJ2-7
cdr3_aa: CASSPVVGTYEQYF

d_call: NA
v_call: TRBV6-6
j_call: TRBJ1-6
cdr3_aa: CASKPAESSPLHF

d_call: TRBD1
v_call: TRBV6-2/TRBV6-3
j_call: TRBJ2-6
cdr3_aa: CASSWTGSGANVLTF

d_call: NA
v_call: TRBV10-1
j_call: TRBJ1-1
cdr3_aa: CASSDGAPNTEAFF

d_call: TRBD2
v_call: TRBV29-1
j_call: TRBJ2-1
cdr3_aa: CSVENLAASSYNEQFF

d_call: TRBD2
v_call: TRBV12-3/TRBV12-4
j_call: TRBJ2-7
cdr3_aa: CASSEGTSGYEQYF

d_call: NA
v_call: TRBV7-9
j_call: TRBJ2-1
cdr3_aa: CASSSTSGSDNEQFF

d_call: TRBD1
v_call: TRBV28
j_call: TRBJ1-2
cdr3_aa: CASSEDRASLGYTF

d_call: NA
v_call: TRBV6-1
j_call: TRBJ1-5
cdr3_aa: CASSIRGKDQPQHF

d_call: NA
v_call: TRBV25-1
j_call: TRBJ1-1
cdr3_aa: CASSEAGDAEAFF

d_call: NA
v_call: TRBV6-1
j_call: TRBJ2-1
cdr3_aa: CASSITVSYNKQFF

d_call: NA
v_call: TRBV4-3
j_call: TRBJ2-2
cdr3_aa: CASSQTTGISGELFF

d_call: NA
v_call: TRBV5-4
j_call: TRBJ2-1
cdr3_aa: CASSLVGRGNEQFF

d_call: NA
v_call: TRBV2
j_call: TRBJ2-7
cdr3_aa: CASIDRTYEQYF

d_call: TRBD2
v_call: TRBV19
j_call: TRBJ2-3
cdr3_aa: CASGYGTSGPDTQYF

d_call: NA
v_call: TRBV27
j_call: TRBJ2-1
cdr3_aa: CASSLLMGHNEQFF

d_call: TRBD1
v_call: TRBV6-1
j_call: TRBJ2-7
cdr3_aa: CASSERWTGAYEQYF

d_call: NA
v_call: TRBV6-1
j_call: TRBJ2-7
cdr3_aa: CATPGPPYEQYF

d_call: TRBD1
v_call: TRBV7-3
j_call: TRBJ1-1
cdr3_aa: CASSLRGQGGTEAFF

d_call: NA
v_call: TRBV9
j_call: TRBJ1-2
cdr3_aa: CASSVVDERDGYTF

d_call: TRBD1
v_call: TRBV4-3
j_call: TRBJ2-5
cdr3_aa: CASSQGTGRFETQYF

d_call: NA
v_call: TRBV5-1
j_call: TRBJ2-5
cdr3_aa: CASSLEGGKQETQYF

d_call: NA
v_call: TRBV11-2
j_call: TRBJ2-5
cdr3_aa: CASTYELDQETQYF